Detailed here is one TCR beta chain. The V end was cut by 0 bases, the J end by 0 bases, with 6 bases between. This CDR3 is 14 amino acids long. Per germline, CDR1 SQVTM and CDR2 ANQGSEA. The table came from immunoSEQ multiplex PCR; TCRdb's copy has only in-frame clones and leaves some out. The table has 55,000 to 75,000 clones, 81% seen once; the top ten hold roughly 7.7%. The record originates from a study of glioma-infiltrating T cells after dendritic cell vaccination. Source: blood, taken before dendritic cell vaccination. This chain links TRBV29-1 with TRBJ1-3; D is undetermined. This TCR derives from a human donor with glioblastoma. For the CDR3, the DNA is TGCAGCGTTGAAGATAACAACTCTGGAAACACCATATATTTT. It yields the protein CSVEDNNSGNTIYF.